Sequencing of this TCR beta chain was carried out in a study of cytomegalovirus exposure and HLA in healthy donors. Overall study results and limits: Cytomegalovirus status was reportedly diagnosed by the classifier with high specificity and sensitivity.

Notes on this clone: Its antigen is not identified.

The protocol was immunoSEQ multiplex PCR, while the TCRdb copy is restricted to in-frame clones and leaves out a portion. Of 200,000 or so clones in the sample, about 89% were seen once. Sequencing input: PBMCs. The receptor comes from a woman aged 18-30 years in good health and CMV-seronegative.

CDR3 coding DNA: TGTGCCAGCAGCCCTCGAGCTGGGACAGGGGGCAAATTGGGTGAAGCTTTCTTT. Translated, it gives CASSPRAGTGGKLGEAFF. This chain uses TRBV16 with TRBJ1-1, with 12 bases fitting TRBD1. Germline V CDR1 and CDR2: KGHSY, FQNENV. Trimming removed 4 bases from V and 7 bases from J; junction bases left unmatched: 16. The CDR3 totals 18 residues.